One and the same sample provided the 19 T cell receptor beta chains below, sequenced in a study of naive and memory T cell subsets. Study results and limitations: Especially in CD8 cells, naive repertoires contained a few larger clonotypes, possibly CD45RA-re-expressing memory cells.

For these TCRs, the target antigens are not known. Both TRBC1 and TRBC2 were covered by a beta constant-region primer of two equimolar oligonucleotides. Ligated cDNA was amplified by four rounds of PCR with nested alpha and beta constant-region primers and SP2. MiXCR, run by TCRdb on the UMI-ligation and nested PCR reads, gives a single entry per CDR3 protein. Of 130,000 to 150,000 distinct CDR3 sequences listed, 20% to 25% are singletons. Sequenced input: naive CD4+ T cells from blood. These receptor sequences come from a human donor in good health.

This clonotype was observed many times. V is TRBV20-1 and J is TRBJ2-7; 8 bases match TRBD1. The germline CDR1 and CDR2 sequences are DFQATT and SNEGSKA (reference sequence). With 5 bases clipped from V and 7 bases from J, the junction kept 13 bases outside the gene matches. There are 14 residues in the CDR3. CDR3 amino acids: CSAVARDRGHEQYF. The DNA for the CDR3 is TGCAGTGCTGTCGCCAGAGACAGGGGCCATGAGCAGTACTTC.

The chain combines TRBV7-9 with TRBJ2-4; D may be TRBD1 (6 bases). The germline V and J ends were trimmed by 5 bases and 0 bases, with 11 bases remaining between them. Per germline, CDR1 SEHNR and CDR2 FQNEAQ (reference sequence). The CDR3 contains 15 residues. CDR3 loop: CASSTGTLAKNIQYF. CDR3 DNA sequence: TGTGCCAGCAGCACAGGGACACTAGCCAAAAACATTCAGTACTTC.

The chain couples TRBV28 to TRBJ2-1; the D gene is possibly TRBD1 (5 bases). The CDR3 consists of 16 residues. Germline CDR1 MDHEN, CDR2 SYDVKM. V gave up 2 bases and J gave up 4 bases, with 15 bases separating them. The CDR3 sequence: CASSLGPRVGYNEQFF. CDR3 bases: TGTGCCAGCAGTTTAGGGCCCAGGGTGGGTTACAATGAGCAGTTCTTC.

The V gene is TRBV6-2 or TRBV6-3, the J gene TRBJ2-7; 13 bases agree with TRBD2. Per germline, CDR1 MNHEY and CDR2 SVGEGT. Trimming at V came to 1 base and at J to 5 bases, leaving 8 bases not matched to a gene. The CDR3 has 17 residues. CDR3 in amino acids: CASSYLNRTSGRNEQYF. The CDR3, as DNA: TGTGCCAGCAGTTACTTAAACCGGACTAGCGGGAGAAACGAGCAGTACTTC.

The rearrangement uses TRBV6-5 and TRBJ2-7, with 11 bases lining up with TRBD1. The CDR3 loop spans 15 amino acids. Trimming removed 6 bases from V and 0 bases from J; junction bases left unmatched: 4. The V gene's germline CDR1 is MNHEY and CDR2 SVGAGI. The CDR3 DNA sequence: TGTGCCAGCAGCCTGGACAGGGGGCCCTCCTACGAGCAGTACTTC. Amino acids: CASSLDRGPSYEQYF.

This clonotype was found a few times. The chain recombines TRBV5-4 with TRBJ1-2; D is unclear. CDR3 size: 15 residues. Per germline, CDR1 SGHNT and CDR2 YYREEE (reference sequence). V shed 0 bases and J shed 6 bases, with 15 bases lying between them. DNA of the CDR3: TGTGCCAGCAGCTTGGAGGTATTTCGCAGCAATGGCTACACCTTC. Translation: CASSLEVFRSNGYTF.

The sample holds a few counts of this clonotype. The chain couples TRBV5-8 to TRBJ1-2, with D unresolved. This CDR3 comprises 13 residues. Trimming stripped 5 bases from V and 3 bases from J, with 11 bases between. Germline assignment: CDR1 SGHTS and CDR2 YDEGEE. The CDR3: CASRYGPYYGYTF. The CDR3 region has the DNA TGTGCCAGCAGGTACGGGCCCTACTATGGCTACACCTTC.

The rearrangement uses TRBV3-1 and TRBJ2-7, with 8 positions matching TRBD1. This CDR3 is 15 amino acids long. The germline V gene encodes CDR1 LGHDT and CDR2 YNNKEL (reference sequence). V dropped 5 bases and J dropped 2; count of bases not matched to a gene: 8. CDR3 bases: TGTGCCAGCAGCACGCGGACAGGGACGACCTACGAGCAGTACTTC. Encoded protein: CASSTRTGTTYEQYF.

The genes are TRBV29-1 and TRBJ2-2, with a tentative D call TRBD1 (5 bases). The germline V gene has CDR1 SQVTM and CDR2 ANQGSEA. The CDR3 length is 13 residues. Trimming removed 7 bases at V and 6 bases at J, with 15 bases between. In DNA, the CDR3 is TGCAGCGGGGGAAGGGGTGGTGCCGGGGAGCTGTTTTTT. This translates into CSGGRGGAGELFF.

Only a few counts were recorded for this clonotype. This chain joins TRBV15 and TRBJ2-5; D is undetermined. This CDR3 contains 14 residues. Germline V gene data show CDR1 as LNHNV and CDR2 as YYDKDF (reference sequence). The ends were cut back, 0 bases at V and 1 base at J, with 6 bases in the middle. DNA for the CDR3: TGTGCCACCAGCAGAGATCTTGGCCAAGAGACCCAGTACTTC. Translated, it gives CATSRDLGQETQYF.

CDR3: CAISVDMVALHF. In DNA form, the CDR3 reads TGTGCCATCAGTGTCGATATGGTGGCCCTCCACTTT. The chain uses TRBV10-3 and TRBJ1-6, with D hard to call. Between the trimmed V and J ends, which lost 4 bases and 14 bases, there was a span of 12 bases. The CDR3 totals 12 residues. In germline, CDR1 is ENHRY, CDR2 SYGVKD.

This clonotype has only a few counts. The chain recombines TRBV30 with TRBJ1-6; the D is unclear. Germline values: CDR1 GTSNPN, CDR2 SVGIG (reference sequence). The CDR3 is made up of 13 amino acids. V was shortened by 4 bases and J by 8 bases, with 12 bases between the two germline ends. This CDR3 reads CAWKLNLDSPLHF. CDR3 sequence (DNA): TGTGCCTGGAAGCTGAATCTGGATTCACCCCTCCACTTT.

This rearrangement joins TRBV5-6 to TRBJ1-6; 11 bases fit TRBD1. This CDR3 contains 16 residues. Trimming at V came to 4 bases and at J to 8 bases, leaving 8 bases not matched to a gene. Germline assignment: CDR1 SGHDT and CDR2 YYEEEE. Written as DNA, the CDR3 is TGTGCCAGCAGCCCGGACAGGGGGCAAATTTATTCACCCCTCCACTTT. Residues: CASSPDRGQIYSPLHF.

This chain links TRBV5-1 with TRBJ2-5, with TRBD2 matching 7 bases. The V gene end was trimmed by 0 bases and the J gene end by 2 bases; junction bases not matched to a gene: 10. From germline, CDR1 is SGHRS and CDR2 YFSETQ. CDR3 length: 17 residues. The CDR3 protein is CASSLGLASGEQETQYF. The CDR3 DNA follows: TGCGCCAGCAGCTTGGGGTTGGCTAGCGGTGAACAAGAGACCCAGTACTTC.

The V and J genes are TRBV6-5 and TRBJ1-2, with a possible D match to TRBD1 (6 bases). V gave up 2 bases and J gave up 4 bases, with 17 bases separating them. Germline V gene sequence: CDR1 MNHEY, CDR2 SVGAGI. The CDR3 totals 16 residues. CDR3 in amino acids: CASSYGGQGSSYGYTF. CDR3 in DNA: TGTGCCAGCAGTTACGGGGGGCAGGGTAGTAGCTATGGCTACACCTTC.

V is TRBV6-6 and J is TRBJ2-1; D gene ambiguous. The CDR3 contains 12 residues. Germline lookup yields CDR1 MNHNY and CDR2 SVGAGI (reference sequence). Trimming pared 8 bases from V and 4 bases from J, leaving 9 bases between. The CDR3 loop reads CASRLGYNEQFF. The CDR3 region has the DNA TGTGCCAGCCGTCTGGGGTACAATGAGCAGTTCTTC.

This clonotype showed up just a few times. The chain combines TRBV2 with TRBJ2-3, with 9 nucleotides matching TRBD1. Germline CDR1 SNHLY, CDR2 FYNNEI. V shed 7 bases, J shed 3 bases, and the junction held 8 bases outside the gene matches. The CDR3 consists of 15 residues. CDR3 region: CASILQGAGTDTQYF. The CDR3 DNA follows: TGTGCCAGCATCTTACAGGGGGCTGGGACAGATACGCAGTATTTT.

This clonotype was picked up a small number of times. The chain has TRBV12-3 or TRBV12-4 and TRBJ2-5; D is uncertain. Deletions cut 8 bases from V and 5 bases from J, with 18 bases between. This CDR3 spans 14 amino acids. The CDR3 DNA reads as TGTGCCAGCTCTTGGAAGTGGTCCGGGGAGACCCAGTACTTC. Translating gives CASSWKWSGETQYF.

The chain has TRBV6-6 and TRBJ2-3, with 12 bases aligning to TRBD2. The CDR3 loop spans 16 amino acids. Losses at the gene ends were 5 bases for V and 5 bases for J; bases not matched to a gene: 8. From germline, CDR1 is MNHNY and CDR2 SVGAGI (reference sequence). CDR3 DNA sequence: TGTGCCAGCAGTAGGTGGACTAGCGGGACAAAAGATACGCAGTATTTT. It yields the protein CASSRWTSGTKDTQYF.